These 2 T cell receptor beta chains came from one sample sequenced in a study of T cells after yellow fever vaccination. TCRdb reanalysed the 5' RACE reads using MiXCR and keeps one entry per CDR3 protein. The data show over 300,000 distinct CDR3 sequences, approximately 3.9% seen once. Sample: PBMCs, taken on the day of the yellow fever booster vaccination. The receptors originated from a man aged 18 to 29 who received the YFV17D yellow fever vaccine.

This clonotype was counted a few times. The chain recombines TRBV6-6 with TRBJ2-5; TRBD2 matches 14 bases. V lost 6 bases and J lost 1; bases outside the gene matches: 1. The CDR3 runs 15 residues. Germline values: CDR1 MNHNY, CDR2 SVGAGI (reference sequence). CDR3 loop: CASSGLAGGQETQYF. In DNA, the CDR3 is TGTGCCAGCAGCGGACTAGCGGGGGGCCAAGAGACCCAGTACTTC.

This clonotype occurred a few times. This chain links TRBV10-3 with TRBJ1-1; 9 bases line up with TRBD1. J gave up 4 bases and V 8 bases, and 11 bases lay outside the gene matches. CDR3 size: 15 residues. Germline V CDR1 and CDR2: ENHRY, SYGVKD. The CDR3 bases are TGTGCCATCTCTCGCGGAGGACAGGGGAGCACTGAAGCTTTCTTT. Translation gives CAISRGGQGSTEAFF.